Presented here are 32 T cell receptor beta chains from one specimen sequenced in a study of cytomegalovirus exposure and HLA in healthy donors. Primers for the PCR totalled 60 Vbeta and 13 Jbeta. Assay: immunoSEQ multiplex PCR; the TCRdb copy retains only in-frame clones and omits some. The sample's table shows roughly 82,000 clones. Sequenced input: PBMCs. The receptor source for this set is a woman aged 55-69 years in good health and CMV-seronegative.

The chain carries TRBV19 and TRBJ2-2, with D hard to call. Per the germline V gene, CDR1 is LNHDA and CDR2 is SQIVND (reference sequence). This CDR3 is built from 13 residues. The V end lost 6 bases, the J end lost 0 bases, and 5 bases lay between the germline ends. The chain's CDR3 is CASRTANTGELFF. The CDR3 region has the DNA TGTGCCAGTAGAACAGCGAACACCGGGGAGCTGTTTTTT.

The chain combines TRBV2 with TRBJ1-2; 9 bases map to TRBD1. Germline CDR1 SNHLY, CDR2 FYNNEI. V lost 5 bases and J lost 6; bases outside the gene matches: 13. This CDR3 contains 16 residues. Here the CDR3 reads CASSFLPGQGGDGYTF. CDR3 DNA: TGTGCCAGCAGTTTCCTCCCGGGACAGGGAGGGGATGGCTACACCTTC.

The chain uses TRBV6-4 and TRBJ1-1; D gene ambiguous. Germline loops: CDR1 MRHNA, CDR2 SNTAGT. Trimming removed 3 bases from V and 0 bases from J, with 8 bases in between. The CDR3 runs 14 residues. Here the CDR3 reads CASSDGGLNTEAFF. The CDR3 DNA reads TGTGCCAGCAGTGATGGAGGGCTGAACACTGAAGCTTTCTTT.

The rearrangement links TRBV6-5 to TRBJ1-3; possible D gene TRBD1, 6 bases. V dropped 1 base and J dropped 4 bases, with 8 bases sitting between them. Germline V gene lookup returns CDR1 MNHEY and CDR2 SVGAGI. The CDR3 runs to 14 residues. The CDR3: CASSYWGRGNTIYF. The CDR3 DNA sequence: TGTGCCAGCAGTTACTGGGGGCGAGGAAACACCATATATTTT.

The chain uses TRBV27 and TRBJ2-2; D may be TRBD1 (5 bases). Trimming stripped 7 bases from V and 1 base from J, with 7 bases between. The length of the CDR3 is 13 residues. From germline, CDR1 is MNHEY and CDR2 SMNVEV (reference sequence). Written as DNA, the CDR3 is TGTGCCAGCATAAGGGGGAACACCGGGGAGCTGTTTTTT. It yields the protein CASIRGNTGELFF.

The chain joins TRBV28 to TRBJ2-2, with 13 bases aligning to TRBD2. This CDR3 comprises 19 residues. The germline gives CDR1 MDHEN, CDR2 SYDVKM. J was trimmed by 0 bases and V by 5 bases; bases with no gene match: 9. DNA for the CDR3: TGTGCCAGCAGTCCTGGACTAGCGGGAGACACCGCGAACACCGGGGAGCTGTTTTTT. It codes for CASSPGLAGDTANTGELFF. Using reference TRBV28 and TRBJ2-2 for the parts outside the CDR3, the full variable domain is DVKVTQSSRYLVKRTGEKVFLECVQDMDHENMFWYRQDPGLGLRLIYFSYDVKMKEKGDIPEGYSVSREKKERFSLILESASTNQTSMYLCASSPGLAGDTANTGELFFGEGSRLTVL.

The chain joins TRBV29-1 to TRBJ2-7; 8 bases map to TRBD2. This CDR3 has 13 residues. V was pared by 6 bases and J by 3 bases, with 7 bases of the junction left unmatched. In germline, CDR1 is SQVTM, CDR2 ANQGSEA. Here the CDR3 reads CSVGPGGGYEQYF. In nucleotides, the CDR3 is TGCAGCGTCGGACCGGGAGGGGGCTACGAGCAGTACTTC.

The chain couples TRBV19 to TRBJ2-1; perhaps TRBD2 as D (5 bases). The germline gives CDR1 LNHDA, CDR2 SQIVND (reference sequence). This CDR3 spans 13 amino acids. Trimming removed 4 bases at V and 2 bases at J, with 6 bases between. The CDR3 reads CASSTGTYNEQFF. DNA for the CDR3: TGTGCCAGTAGTACGGGAACCTACAATGAGCAGTTCTTC.

This sequence joins TRBV2 and TRBJ2-3, with D perhaps matching TRBD2 (5 bases). Germline V gives CDR1 SNHLY, CDR2 FYNNEI. The CDR3 has 14 residues. Trimming removed 7 bases at V and 4 bases at J, with 15 bases between. The CDR3 coding sequence is TGTGCCAGCAAAGCTAGCATGGTAGCAGATACGCAGTATTTT. It yields the protein CASKASMVADTQYF.

This rearrangement joins TRBV30 to TRBJ2-7, with TRBD1 as a possible D gene (6 bases). Germline loops: CDR1 GTSNPN, CDR2 SVGIG (reference sequence). V lost 3 bases to trimming and J lost 5 bases, with 11 bases between them. The CDR3 covers 12 residues. This chain's CDR3 is CAWSTTGNEQYF. In DNA form, the CDR3 reads TGTGCCTGGAGCACTACAGGGAACGAGCAGTACTTC.

V is TRBV19 and J is TRBJ2-1; possibly TRBD2 for D (6 bases). The CDR3 extends over 15 amino acids. With 7 bases removed from V and 3 bases from J, the gap between germline ends came to 16 bases. The germline CDR1 and CDR2 sequences are LNHDA and SQIVND (reference sequence). The CDR3 here is CASNQLGRNYNEQFF. CDR3 bases: TGTGCCAGTAATCAGTTGGGGAGGAACTACAATGAGCAGTTCTTC.

This chain connects TRBV28 to TRBJ2-1; tentative D call: TRBD2 (5 bases). Germline assignment: CDR1 MDHEN and CDR2 SYDVKM. V was pared by 0 bases and J by 13 bases, with 10 bases between. There are 12 residues in the CDR3. The CDR3 loop reads CASSLWREKQFF. CDR3 sequence (DNA): TGTGCCAGCAGTTTATGGAGGGAAAAACAGTTCTTC.

The chain combines TRBV7-9 with TRBJ2-1; perhaps TRBD1 as D (5 bases). The CDR3 covers 11 residues. CDR1 and CDR2 (germline): SEHNR, FQNEAQ (reference sequence). Trimming removed 8 bases from V and 5 bases from J, with 7 bases in between. The CDR3 protein is CASGQDNEQFF. CDR3 in DNA: TGTGCCAGCGGACAAGACAATGAGCAGTTCTTC.

The chain joins TRBV19 to TRBJ2-3, with 10 nucleotides matching TRBD2. The CDR3 totals 16 residues. The germline CDR1 and CDR2 sequences are LNHDA and SQIVND (reference sequence). The ends lost 1 base at V and 6 bases at J; junction bases unmatched: 7. As DNA, the CDR3 is TGTGCCAGTAGTATAGGTCCTAGCGGGAGACCCGATACGCAGTATTTT. It specifies CASSIGPSGRPDTQYF.

The rearrangement joins TRBV7-2 to TRBJ2-7; 10 nucleotides align to TRBD1. This CDR3 is built from 15 residues. With 5 bases clipped from V and 5 bases from J, the junction kept 9 bases outside the gene matches. Germline assignment: CDR1 SGHTA and CDR2 FQGNSA. The CDR3 spells CASSTRQGARNEQYF. The CDR3 coding sequence is TGTGCCAGCAGCACAAGACAGGGGGCACGGAACGAGCAGTACTTC.

The V gene is TRBV28, the J gene TRBJ2-1; 8 bases fit TRBD2. Germline-derived CDR1 and CDR2 are MDHEN and SYDVKM. The junction had 10 bases not matched to a gene; V was cut back by 3 bases and J by 6 bases. CDR3 length: 16 amino acids. The CDR3 here is CASSFGPTGGLNEQFF. The CDR3 DNA follows: TGTGCCAGCAGTTTTGGCCCTACGGGAGGGCTCAATGAGCAGTTCTTC.

V gene TRBV7-9 combines with J gene TRBJ2-7; 7 bases agree with TRBD1. With 5 bases clipped from V and 1 base from J, the junction kept 5 bases outside the gene matches. CDR1 and CDR2 (germline): SEHNR, FQNEAQ (reference sequence). This CDR3 has 14 amino acids. The chain's CDR3 is CASSPQTGSYEQYF. DNA of the CDR3: TGTGCCAGCAGCCCTCAGACAGGGTCCTACGAGCAGTACTTC.

The chain recombines TRBV19 with TRBJ2-3; TRBD1 matches at 7 bases. Germline loops: CDR1 LNHDA, CDR2 SQIVND (reference sequence). The CDR3 spans 14 residues. Losses at the gene ends were 8 bases for V and 1 base for J; bases not matched to a gene: 6. DNA for the CDR3: TGTGCCAGTGAGACAGGGCACGGCACAGATACGCAGTATTTT. Protein product: CASETGHGTDTQYF. Using reference TRBV19 and TRBJ2-3 for the parts outside the CDR3, the full variable domain is DGGITQSPKYLFRKEGQNVTLSCEQNLNHDAMYWYRQDPGQGLRLIYYSQIVNDFQKGDIAEGYSVSREKKESFPLTVTSAQKNPTAFYLCASETGHGTDTQYFGPGTRLTVL.

This rearrangement joins TRBV5-1 to TRBJ2-7; TRBD2 agrees at 10 bases. The germline CDR1 and CDR2 sequences are SGHRS and YFSETQ. The CDR3 consists of 14 residues. The trim removed 7 bases at V and 3 bases at J, leaving 7 bases unmatched. CDR3 DNA sequence: TGCGCCAGCCGCCCCGGGACTAGCGTCTACGAGCAGTACTTC. Its translation is CASRPGTSVYEQYF.

The rearrangement joins TRBV19 to TRBJ2-7; 12 bases agree with TRBD2. V was clipped by 4 bases and J by 6 bases; unmatched bases: 4. The CDR3 sequence is 14 residues long. The germline CDR1 and CDR2 sequences are LNHDA and SQIVND (reference sequence). CDR3 protein: CASSKTSGSGEQYF. The CDR3, as DNA: TGTGCCAGTAGTAAGACTAGCGGGAGCGGCGAGCAGTACTTC.

This chain joins TRBV7-2 and TRBJ2-5; perhaps TRBD2 as D (6 bases). This CDR3 has 15 residues. Per the germline V gene, CDR1 is SGHTA and CDR2 is FQGNSA. With 0 bases removed from V and 5 bases from J, the gap between germline ends came to 13 bases. The CDR3 nucleotides read TGTGCCAGCAGCTTAGCCCGGACTATAGGGGAGACCCAGTACTTC. It encodes CASSLARTIGETQYF.

The genes are TRBV15 and TRBJ2-7; 7 bases line up with TRBD2. V lost 1 base to trimming and J lost 5 bases; unmatched junction nucleotides: 2. Germline loops: CDR1 LNHNV, CDR2 YYDKDF (reference sequence). The CDR3 covers 13 residues. The CDR3 coding sequence is TGTGCCACCAGCAGAGGGAGCGGGAACGAGCAGTACTTC. Translation gives CATSRGSGNEQYF.

V is TRBV27 and J is TRBJ2-4, with D perhaps matching TRBD2 (5 bases). The CDR3 has 15 amino acids. Trimming shortened V by 8 bases and J by 1 base, and 15 bases separated the two germline ends. Germline V lookup: CDR1 MNHEY, CDR2 SMNVEV (reference sequence). CDR3 sequence: CASSLVGEAKNIQYF. CDR3 nucleotides: TGTGCCAGCTCCCTGGTTGGGGAGGCCAAAAACATTCAGTACTTC.

V is TRBV6-1 and J is TRBJ2-1, with D possibly matching TRBD1 (6 bases). The germline V and J ends were trimmed by 4 bases and 4 bases, with 14 bases remaining between them. Germline V gene data show CDR1 as MNHNS and CDR2 as SASEGT. The CDR3 runs 15 residues. The CDR3 nucleotides are TGTGCCAGCAGTGGGGGGCGCAGCAGGTACAATGAGCAGTTCTTC. This encodes CASSGGRSRYNEQFF.

The chain is built from TRBV19 and TRBJ1-5; weak D call: TRBD1 (6 bases). The CDR3 consists of 16 residues. Germline lookup yields CDR1 LNHDA and CDR2 SQIVND (reference sequence). The germline V and J ends were trimmed by 5 bases and 4 bases, with 18 bases remaining between them. Here the CDR3 reads CASSLSGGLGNQPQHF. The CDR3 region has the DNA TGTGCCAGTAGTCTGAGCGGGGGCCTTGGTAATCAGCCCCAGCATTTT.

The chain uses TRBV5-4 and TRBJ1-3; D may be TRBD1 (6 bases). With 8 bases removed from V and 2 bases from J, the gap between germline ends came to 14 bases. The CDR3 totals 14 residues. The germline V gene has CDR1 SGHNT and CDR2 YYREEE (reference sequence). The CDR3: CARLEWTAGNTIYF. CDR3 coding DNA: TGTGCCAGGTTAGAGTGGACAGCTGGAAACACCATATATTTT.

V and J are TRBV14 and TRBJ1-2; the D gene is possibly TRBD1 (6 bases). This CDR3 is 13 amino acids long. V was cut by 6 bases and J by 3 bases, with 11 bases left in between. CDR1 and CDR2 from the germline V gene are SGHDN and FVKESK. In nucleotides, the CDR3 is TGTGCCAGCAGTTCGCAGGGGTACTATGGCTACACCTTC. Protein product: CASSSQGYYGYTF.

The chain has TRBV29-1 and TRBJ2-5, with D maybe TRBD1 (5 bases). The DNA end is more similar to TRBJ2-7, so the J call may be wrong. Germline assignment: CDR1 SQVTM and CDR2 ANQGSEA. The CDR3 extends over 13 amino acids. The CDR3 loop reads CSVEADTAYEQYF. The CDR3 DNA follows: TGCAGCGTTGAAGCGGACACCGCCTACGAGCAGTACTTC.

The CDR3 coding sequence is TGTGCCAGCAGTGGGGGGACTAGCGGGAGTTTGGCAGATACGCAGTATTTT. The encoded protein is CASSGGTSGSLADTQYF. The chain is built from TRBV6-1 and TRBJ2-3; TRBD2 agrees at 14 bases. The CDR3 length is 17 residues. V was pared by 4 bases and J by 4 bases, with 7 bases of the junction left unmatched. Per the germline V gene, CDR1 is MNHNS and CDR2 is SASEGT.

The chain combines TRBV15 with TRBJ2-6; D is perhaps TRBD1 (5 bases). The CDR3 totals 15 residues. V dropped 1 base and J dropped 2 bases, with 6 bases sitting between them. Germline V CDR1 and CDR2: LNHNV, YYDKDF (reference sequence). The CDR3 sequence is CATSRGGAGANVLTF. CDR3 coding DNA: TGTGCCACCAGCAGAGGGGGCGCTGGGGCCAACGTCCTGACTTTC.

The chain links TRBV28 to TRBJ1-5; TRBD1 matches at 8 bases. J gave up 6 bases and V 5 bases, and 9 bases lay outside the gene matches. The germline gives CDR1 MDHEN, CDR2 SYDVKM. This CDR3 has 15 residues. CDR3 loop: CASSPVTGVGQPQHF. The CDR3 bases are TGTGCCAGCAGTCCCGTGACAGGGGTAGGTCAGCCCCAGCATTTT.

The chain has TRBV15 and TRBJ1-4; 7 nucleotides line up with TRBD1. The CDR3 spans 15 residues. Germline V CDR1 and CDR2: LNHNV, YYDKDF (reference sequence). V dropped 2 bases and J dropped 8; count of bases not matched to a gene: 8. The CDR3 reads CATSRRTGPEEKLFF. CDR3 DNA: TGTGCCACCAGCAGACGGACAGGACCGGAGGAAAAACTGTTTTTT.